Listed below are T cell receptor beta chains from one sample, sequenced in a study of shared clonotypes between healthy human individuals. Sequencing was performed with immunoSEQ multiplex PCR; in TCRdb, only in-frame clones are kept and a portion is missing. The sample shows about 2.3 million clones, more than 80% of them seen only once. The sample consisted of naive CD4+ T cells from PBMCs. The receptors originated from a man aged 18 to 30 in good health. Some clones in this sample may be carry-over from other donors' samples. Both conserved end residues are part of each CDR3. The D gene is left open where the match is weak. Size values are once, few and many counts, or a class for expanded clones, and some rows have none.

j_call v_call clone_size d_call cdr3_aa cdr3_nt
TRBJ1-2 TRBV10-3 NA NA CAISESEVDYGYTF TGTGCCATCAGTGAGTCAGAGGTGGACTATGGCTACACCTTC
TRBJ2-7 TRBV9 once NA CASSVAGFHEQYF TGTGCCAGCAGCGTAGCAGGGTTCCACGAGCAGTACTTC
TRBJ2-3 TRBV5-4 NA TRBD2 CASSPGLAAGADTQYF TGTGCCAGCAGCCCGGGACTAGCGGCCGGGGCAGATACGCAGTATTTT
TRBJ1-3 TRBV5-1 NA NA CASSLSMGSGHSGNTIYF TGCGCCAGCAGCTTGAGTATGGGGTCAGGCCACTCTGGAAACACCATATATTTT
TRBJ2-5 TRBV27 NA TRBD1 CASTPLGQQETQYF TGTGCCAGCACTCCCCTGGGACAGCAAGAGACCCAGTACTTC
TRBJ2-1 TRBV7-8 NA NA CASSPRDPDYNEQFF TGTGCCAGCAGCCCGAGGGACCCAGACTACAATGAGCAGTTCTTC
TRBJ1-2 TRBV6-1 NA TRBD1 CASSWDRQGGGYTF TGTGCCAGCAGCTGGGACCGACAGGGGGGTGGCTACACCTTC
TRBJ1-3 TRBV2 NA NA CASRDRTARNTIYF TGTGCCAGCAGAGACAGAACCGCTAGAAACACCATATATTTT
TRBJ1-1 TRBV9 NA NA CASSPLGANTEAFF TGTGCCAGCAGCCCTCTGGGGGCGAACACTGAAGCTTTCTTT
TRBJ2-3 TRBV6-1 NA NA CASTGIITDTQYF TGTGCCAGCACCGGGATCATCACAGATACGCAGTATTTT
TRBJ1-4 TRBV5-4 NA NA CASSLVGAEKLFF TGTGCCAGCAGCTTGGTTGGGGCGGAAAAACTGTTTTTT
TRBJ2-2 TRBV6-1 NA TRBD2 CASSARGSGRGTGELFF TGTGCCAGCAGTGCCCGGGGGAGCGGGAGAGGAACCGGGGAGCTGTTTTTT
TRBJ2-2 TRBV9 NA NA CASSARASGTGELFF TGTGCCAGCAGCGCCCGGGCCTCCGGGACCGGGGAGCTGTTTTTT
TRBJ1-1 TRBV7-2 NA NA CASSLAPPTVNTEAFF TGTGCCAGCAGCCTCGCTCCCCCGACAGTGAACACTGAAGCTTTCTTT
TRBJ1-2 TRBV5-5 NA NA CASSARDGGYGYTF TGTGCCAGCAGCGCCCGGGATGGGGGCTATGGCTACACCTTC
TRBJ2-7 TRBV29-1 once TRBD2 CSVLGLAGRYEQYF TGCAGCGTCCTGGGACTAGCGGGGCGCTACGAGCAGTACTTC
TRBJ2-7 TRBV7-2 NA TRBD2 CASSFWTSGTYEQYF TGTGCCAGCAGCTTCTGGACTAGCGGGACCTACGAGCAGTACTTC
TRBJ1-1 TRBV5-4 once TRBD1 CASSLVGQVNTEAFF TGTGCCAGCAGCTTGGTGGGACAGGTGAACACTGAAGCTTTCTTT
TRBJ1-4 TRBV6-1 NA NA CASGRGRGEKLFF TGTGCCAGCGGTAGGGGACGGGGTGAAAAACTGTTTTTT
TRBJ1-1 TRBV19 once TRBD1 CASSTPRVSAGNRGLSNAEAFF TGTGCCAGTAGTACCCCGCGGGTCTCAGCGGGTAACAGGGGGCTTTCCAACGCTGAAGCTTTCTTT
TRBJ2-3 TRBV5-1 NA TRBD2 CASSLTSGTTDTQYF TGCGCCAGCAGCTTGACTAGCGGGACGACAGATACGCAGTATTTT
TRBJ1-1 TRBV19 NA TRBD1 CATTGGAGAFF TGTGCCACCACAGGGGGCGCGGGGGCTTTCTTT
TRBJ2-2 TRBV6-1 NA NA CASSRAANTGELFF TGTGCCAGCAGCCGTGCCGCGAACACCGGGGAGCTGTTTTTT
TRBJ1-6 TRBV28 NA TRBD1 CASSSGQRNSPLHF TGTGCCAGCAGTTCGGGACAGAGAAATTCACCCCTCCACTTT
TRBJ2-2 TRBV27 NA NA CASSFLRDLNTGELFF TGTGCCAGCAGTTTTCTACGGGACCTGAACACCGGGGAGCTGTTTTTT
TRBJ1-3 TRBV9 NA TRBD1 CASSVVPGQGNTIYF TGTGCCAGCAGCGTCGTCCCGGGACAGGGAAACACCATATATTTT
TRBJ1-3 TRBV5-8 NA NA CASSYGWVPGNTIYF TGTGCCAGCAGCTACGGCTGGGTACCTGGAAACACCATATATTTT
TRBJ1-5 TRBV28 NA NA CASSNSVRPQHF TGTGCCAGCAGTAATTCCGTCCGGCCCCAGCATTTT
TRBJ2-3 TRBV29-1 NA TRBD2 CSVTGLITDTQYF TGCAGCGTCACGGGACTAATCACAGATACGCAGTATTTT
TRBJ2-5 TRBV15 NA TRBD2 CATSRGPGGRETQYF TGTGCCACCAGCAGAGGACCGGGAGGGAGAGAGACCCAGTACTTC
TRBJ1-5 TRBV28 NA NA CASSFLGQSNQPQHF TGTGCCAGCAGTTTTCTCGGACAGAGCAATCAGCCCCAGCATTTT
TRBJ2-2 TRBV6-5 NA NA CASSYGGVSGELFF TGTGCCAGCAGTTACGGAGGGGTTTCCGGGGAGCTGTTTTTT
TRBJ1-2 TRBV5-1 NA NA CASTVSTGDYGYTF TGCGCCAGCACGGTGTCGACAGGAGACTATGGCTACACCTTC
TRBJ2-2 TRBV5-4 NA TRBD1 CASSLALRGRTGELFF TGTGCCAGCAGCTTGGCTCTCAGGGGGCGTACCGGGGAGCTGTTTTTT
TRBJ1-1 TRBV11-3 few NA CASSVDATNTEAFF TGTGCCAGCAGCGTCGACGCAACCAACACTGAAGCTTTCTTT
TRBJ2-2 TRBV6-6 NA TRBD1 CASRDRTPNTGELFF TGTGCCAGCAGGGACAGGACCCCGAACACCGGGGAGCTGTTTTTT
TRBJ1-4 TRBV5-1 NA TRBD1 CASRPGTGGEKLFF TGCGCCAGTCGCCCCGGGACAGGGGGTGAAAAACTGTTTTTT
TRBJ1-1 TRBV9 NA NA CASSPGLHTEAFF TGTGCCAGCAGCCCAGGGTTGCACACTGAAGCTTTCTTT
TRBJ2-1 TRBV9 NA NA CASSESRDRRSYNEQFF TGTGCCAGCAGCGAATCCAGGGACCGACGCTCCTACAATGAGCAGTTCTTC
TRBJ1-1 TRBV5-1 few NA CASSSDRMNTEAFF TGCGCCAGCAGCTCAGACAGGATGAACACTGAAGCTTTCTTT
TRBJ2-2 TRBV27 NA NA CASSIRPLGTGELFF TGTGCCAGCAGTATCCGACCGCTTGGGACCGGGGAGCTGTTTTTT
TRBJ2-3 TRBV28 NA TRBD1 CASSWDRRTDTQYF TGTGCCAGCAGTTGGGACAGACGCACAGATACGCAGTATTTT
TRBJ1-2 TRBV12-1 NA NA CASRWGGTGPYGYTF TGTGCCAGCAGGTGGGGGGGGACAGGCCCCTATGGCTACACCTTC
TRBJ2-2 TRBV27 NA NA CASRRQGDTGELFF TGTGCCAGCCGCCGGCAGGGCGACACCGGGGAGCTGTTTTTT